The entry that follows covers one T cell receptor beta chain sequence. Antigen specificity is unknown. The data belong to a study of beta chain features in type 1 diabetes. For the study at large: The samples had 85 million to 140 million sorted cells examined in all. Broader study findings: Patients showed naive, central memory and Treg TCRB repertoires that appeared more similar than those of healthy donors. The study notes PCR might favor shorter templates equally in patients and controls.

The investigators reverse transcribed all of the isolated RNA, so they sequenced expressed TCRB transcripts. TCRdb's table, derived via immunoSEQ multiplex PCR, lists solely in-frame clones and lacks some. The table lists some 360,000 clones, around 19% of them singletons. The CDR3 covers 16 residues. V was clipped by 4 bases and J by 9 bases; unmatched bases: 12. Germline CDR1 is MNHNS and CDR2 is SASEGT. The sample taken for sequencing was naive CD4+ T cells from blood. This receptor was identified in a woman aged 18-29 years in good health. This rearrangement joins TRBV6-1 to TRBJ2-1; 10 nucleotides agree with TRBD2. The CDR3 spells CASSAPAKRGGFEQFF. CDR3 coding DNA: TGTGCCAGCAGTGCCCCCGCGAAGCGGGGGGGCTTTGAGCAGTTCTTC.